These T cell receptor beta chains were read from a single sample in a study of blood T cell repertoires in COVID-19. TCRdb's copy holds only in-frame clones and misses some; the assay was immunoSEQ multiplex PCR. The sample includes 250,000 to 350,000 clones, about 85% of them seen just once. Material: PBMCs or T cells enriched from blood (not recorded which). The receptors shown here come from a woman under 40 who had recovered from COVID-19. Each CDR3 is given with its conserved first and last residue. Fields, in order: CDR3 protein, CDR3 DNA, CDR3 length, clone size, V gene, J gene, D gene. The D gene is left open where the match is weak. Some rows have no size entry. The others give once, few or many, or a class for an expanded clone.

CDR3 protein: CASGDMNRGSQPQHF
CDR3 DNA: TGTGCTAGTGGCGACATGAACAGGGGAAGTCAGCCCCAGCATTTT
CDR3 length: 15
clone size: few
V gene: TRBV12-5
J gene: TRBJ1-5
D gene: TRBD1

CDR3 protein: CASSNREGQPQHF
CDR3 DNA: TGTGCCAGTAGTAATAGGGAGGGTCAGCCCCAGCATTTT
CDR3 length: 13
clone size: -
V gene: TRBV19
J gene: TRBJ1-5
D gene: -

CDR3 protein: CASSILPGQGMNTEAFF
CDR3 DNA: TGTGCCAGTAGTATATTGCCGGGACAGGGGATGAACACTGAAGCTTTCTTT
CDR3 length: 17
clone size: -
V gene: TRBV19
J gene: TRBJ1-1
D gene: TRBD1

CDR3 protein: CASSSSRGEQYF
CDR3 DNA: TGTGCCAGCAGTTCCTCCCGAGGCGAGCAGTACTTC
CDR3 length: 12
clone size: -
V gene: TRBV27
J gene: TRBJ2-7
D gene: -

CDR3 protein: CASSNTGTGKNGYTF
CDR3 DNA: TGTGCCAGCAGTAACACCGGGACAGGGAAAAATGGCTACACCTTC
CDR3 length: 15
clone size: -
V gene: TRBV6-4
J gene: TRBJ1-2
D gene: TRBD1

CDR3 protein: CASSLATGLATGELFF
CDR3 DNA: TGTGCCAGCAGCCTTGCTACAGGGCTAGCCACCGGGGAGCTGTTTTTT
CDR3 length: 16
clone size: -
V gene: TRBV13
J gene: TRBJ2-2
D gene: -

CDR3 protein: CAISDILLGDRVSHGYTF
CDR3 DNA: TGTGCCATCAGTGATATCTTGCTTGGGGACAGAGTCTCCCATGGCTACACCTTC
CDR3 length: 18
clone size: few
V gene: TRBV10-3
J gene: TRBJ1-2
D gene: TRBD1

CDR3 protein: CAISPGTGVITEAFF
CDR3 DNA: TGTGCCATCAGCCCCGGGACAGGGGTTATTACTGAAGCTTTCTTT
CDR3 length: 15
clone size: -
V gene: TRBV10-3
J gene: TRBJ1-1
D gene: TRBD1

CDR3 protein: CASSMTGLGEKLFF
CDR3 DNA: TGTGCCAGCAGCATGACAGGGCTAGGTGAAAAACTGTTTTTT
CDR3 length: 14
clone size: -
V gene: TRBV7-9
J gene: TRBJ1-4
D gene: TRBD1

CDR3 protein: CASTQGSNQPQHF
CDR3 DNA: TGTGCCAGCACGCAGGGAAGCAATCAGCCCCAGCATTTT
CDR3 length: 13
clone size: few
V gene: TRBV6-5
J gene: TRBJ1-5
D gene: -

CDR3 protein: CASSESVQYEAFF
CDR3 DNA: TGCGCCAGCAGTGAGTCGGTTCAGTATGAAGCTTTCTTT
CDR3 length: 13
clone size: -
V gene: TRBV10-2
J gene: TRBJ1-1
D gene: -

CDR3 protein: CASSSSGGAGDEQFF
CDR3 DNA: TGTGCCAGCAGCTCTAGCGGGGGGGCCGGTGATGAGCAGTTCTTC
CDR3 length: 15
clone size: few
V gene: TRBV6-4
J gene: TRBJ2-1
D gene: TRBD2

CDR3 protein: CAWSKRAGSTDTQYF
CDR3 DNA: TGTGCCTGGAGTAAACGTGCGGGGAGCACAGATACGCAGTATTTT
CDR3 length: 15
clone size: -
V gene: TRBV30
J gene: TRBJ2-3
D gene: -

CDR3 protein: CASSADRDEKLFF
CDR3 DNA: TGTGCCAGCAGCGCCGACAGGGATGAAAAACTGTTTTTT
CDR3 length: 13
clone size: -
V gene: TRBV5-8
J gene: TRBJ1-4
D gene: TRBD1

CDR3 protein: CASSLAPAGPYEQYF
CDR3 DNA: TGTGCCAGCAGCTTGGCCCCCGCGGGTCCCTACGAGCAGTACTTC
CDR3 length: 15
clone size: few
V gene: TRBV5-4
J gene: TRBJ2-7
D gene: -

CDR3 protein: CASSPVVGGTYNEQFF
CDR3 DNA: TGCGCCAGCAGCCCGGTGGTGGGGGGGACCTACAATGAGCAGTTCTTC
CDR3 length: 16
clone size: -
V gene: TRBV5-1
J gene: TRBJ2-1
D gene: TRBD2

CDR3 protein: CASSSDRQYGYTF
CDR3 DNA: TGTGCCAGCAGCTCTGACAGGCAGTATGGCTACACCTTC
CDR3 length: 13
clone size: -
V gene: TRBV7-2
J gene: TRBJ1-2
D gene: -

CDR3 protein: CASSPELAGGLDTQYF
CDR3 DNA: TGTGCCAGCAGCCCGGAACTAGCGGGGGGTCTAGATACGCAGTATTTT
CDR3 length: 16
clone size: -
V gene: TRBV7-2
J gene: TRBJ2-3
D gene: TRBD2

CDR3 protein: CASNPTPTGGGETQYF
CDR3 DNA: TGCGCCAGCAACCCGACTCCCACAGGGGGAGGAGAGACCCAGTACTTC
CDR3 length: 16
clone size: -
V gene: TRBV5-1
J gene: TRBJ2-5
D gene: TRBD1

CDR3 protein: CASSLDRDNQPQHF
CDR3 DNA: TGTGCCAGCAGCTTAGATCGCGACAATCAGCCCCAGCATTTT
CDR3 length: 14
clone size: -
V gene: TRBV7-8
J gene: TRBJ1-5
D gene: -

CDR3 protein: CASVGGMNTEAFF
CDR3 DNA: TGTGCCAGCGTGGGAGGAATGAACACTGAAGCTTTCTTT
CDR3 length: 13
clone size: -
V gene: TRBV6-5
J gene: TRBJ1-1
D gene: -

CDR3 protein: CATSDEVGELFF
CDR3 DNA: TGTGCCACCAGTGACGAGGTCGGGGAGCTGTTTTTT
CDR3 length: 12
clone size: few
V gene: TRBV24-1
J gene: TRBJ2-2
D gene: -

CDR3 protein: CASSLDLGHYEQYF
CDR3 DNA: TGCGCCAGCAGCTTGGATCTGGGACACTACGAGCAGTACTTC
CDR3 length: 14
clone size: -
V gene: TRBV5-1
J gene: TRBJ2-7
D gene: -

CDR3 protein: CASSLELAGGSEQYF
CDR3 DNA: TGTGCCAGCAGCTTGGAACTAGCGGGGGGAAGTGAGCAGTACTTC
CDR3 length: 15
clone size: -
V gene: TRBV5-4
J gene: TRBJ2-7
D gene: TRBD2

CDR3 protein: CAIRPGGRSGNTIYF
CDR3 DNA: TGTGCCATCAGACCAGGAGGCCGCTCTGGAAACACCATATATTTT
CDR3 length: 15
clone size: -
V gene: TRBV10-3
J gene: TRBJ1-3
D gene: -

CDR3 protein: CASSNQGTADEQFF
CDR3 DNA: TGTGCCAGCAGCAACCAGGGGACCGCCGATGAGCAGTTCTTC
CDR3 length: 14
clone size: -
V gene: TRBV3-1/TRBV3-2
J gene: TRBJ2-1
D gene: -

CDR3 protein: CASGPSGGANTEAFF
CDR3 DNA: TGTGCTAGTGGTCCAAGTGGCGGGGCGAACACTGAAGCTTTCTTT
CDR3 length: 15
clone size: -
V gene: TRBV12-5
J gene: TRBJ1-1
D gene: -

CDR3 protein: CSASPGSTDTQYF
CDR3 DNA: TGCAGTGCTAGTCCAGGGAGCACAGATACGCAGTATTTT
CDR3 length: 13
clone size: -
V gene: TRBV20-1
J gene: TRBJ2-3
D gene: -

CDR3 protein: CASSPIDRPSDGYTF
CDR3 DNA: TGTGCCAGTAGTCCTATCGACAGGCCATCGGATGGCTACACCTTC
CDR3 length: 15
clone size: -
V gene: TRBV19
J gene: TRBJ1-2
D gene: -

CDR3 protein: CARSVGGTDTQYF
CDR3 DNA: TGTGCCCGGAGTGTTGGGGGGACAGATACGCAGTATTTT
CDR3 length: 13
clone size: -
V gene: TRBV30
J gene: TRBJ2-3
D gene: -

CDR3 protein: CASREDRGTGELFF
CDR3 DNA: TGTGCCAGCAGGGAGGACAGGGGGACCGGGGAGCTGTTTTTT
CDR3 length: 14
clone size: -
V gene: TRBV2
J gene: TRBJ2-2
D gene: TRBD1

CDR3 protein: CASSFSGGNQPQHF
CDR3 DNA: TGTGCCAGCAGCTTTAGTGGAGGCAATCAGCCCCAGCATTTT
CDR3 length: 14
clone size: -
V gene: TRBV11-2
J gene: TRBJ1-5
D gene: -

CDR3 protein: CASSEGRDGEKLFF
CDR3 DNA: TGTGCCAGCAGTGAGGGCAGGGATGGTGAAAAACTGTTTTTT
CDR3 length: 14
clone size: -
V gene: TRBV2
J gene: TRBJ1-4
D gene: -

CDR3 protein: CASSVGQGRSNQPQHF
CDR3 DNA: TGTGCCAGTAGTGTCGGACAGGGAAGAAGCAATCAGCCCCAGCATTTT
CDR3 length: 16
clone size: -
V gene: TRBV19
J gene: TRBJ1-5
D gene: TRBD1

CDR3 protein: CASSLYGKGYTEAFF
CDR3 DNA: TGTGCCAGCAGCTTATACGGGAAAGGGTACACTGAAGCTTTCTTT
CDR3 length: 15
clone size: once
V gene: TRBV11-2
J gene: TRBJ1-1
D gene: -

CDR3 protein: CASSPRTGVAAEAFF
CDR3 DNA: TGTGCCAGCAGCCCTCGGACAGGGGTCGCCGCTGAAGCTTTCTTT
CDR3 length: 15
clone size: -
V gene: TRBV5-5
J gene: TRBJ1-1
D gene: TRBD1

CDR3 protein: CASSPVPGNSEAFF
CDR3 DNA: TGTGCCAGCTCACCAGTTCCGGGAAACTCTGAAGCTTTCTTT
CDR3 length: 14
clone size: -
V gene: TRBV18
J gene: TRBJ1-1
D gene: -

CDR3 protein: CASSLLTSGGAETQYF
CDR3 DNA: TGCGCCAGCAGCTTGCTGACTAGCGGGGGGGCAGAGACCCAGTACTTC
CDR3 length: 16
clone size: -
V gene: TRBV5-1
J gene: TRBJ2-5
D gene: TRBD2

CDR3 protein: CASMEEVWKLSGNTIYF
CDR3 DNA: TGTGCCAGTATGGAGGAAGTCTGGAAACTCTCTGGAAACACCATATATTTT
CDR3 length: 17
clone size: -
V gene: TRBV19
J gene: TRBJ1-3
D gene: -

CDR3 protein: CASSLVGGSYNEQFF
CDR3 DNA: TGTGCCAGCAGCCTCGTCGGGGGGTCCTACAATGAGCAGTTCTTC
CDR3 length: 15
clone size: once
V gene: TRBV9
J gene: TRBJ2-1
D gene: TRBD2

CDR3 protein: CASSLGDSIYNEQFF
CDR3 DNA: TGTGCCAGCAGTCTCGGGGACAGCATATACAATGAGCAGTTCTTC
CDR3 length: 15
clone size: -
V gene: TRBV27
J gene: TRBJ2-1
D gene: TRBD1

CDR3 protein: CASSPSRDTEAFF
CDR3 DNA: TGTGCCAGCAGCCCTTCCCGGGACACTGAAGCTTTCTTT
CDR3 length: 13
clone size: few
V gene: TRBV7-3
J gene: TRBJ1-1
D gene: -

CDR3 protein: CASSQVTDTQYF
CDR3 DNA: TGTGCCAGCAGCCAGGTCACAGATACGCAGTATTTT
CDR3 length: 12
clone size: -
V gene: TRBV11-2
J gene: TRBJ2-3
D gene: -

CDR3 protein: CASSLAAQGSGQPQHF
CDR3 DNA: TGTGCCAGCAGCTTAGCAGCACAGGGCAGTGGTCAGCCCCAGCATTTT
CDR3 length: 16
clone size: -
V gene: TRBV5-6
J gene: TRBJ1-5
D gene: -

CDR3 protein: CASSDQRGGFGGYTF
CDR3 DNA: TGTGCCAGCAGTGACCAAAGGGGGGGATTTGGTGGCTACACCTTC
CDR3 length: 15
clone size: -
V gene: TRBV6-1
J gene: TRBJ1-2
D gene: -

CDR3 protein: CASSQERRSGDTQYF
CDR3 DNA: TGTGCCAGCAGCCAAGAAAGAAGGAGCGGGGATACGCAGTATTTT
CDR3 length: 15
clone size: -
V gene: TRBV4-2
J gene: TRBJ2-3
D gene: -

CDR3 protein: CASSHRGEKLFF
CDR3 DNA: TGTGCCAGCAGCCACAGGGGTGAAAAACTGTTTTTT
CDR3 length: 12
clone size: few
V gene: TRBV6-5
J gene: TRBJ1-4
D gene: TRBD1